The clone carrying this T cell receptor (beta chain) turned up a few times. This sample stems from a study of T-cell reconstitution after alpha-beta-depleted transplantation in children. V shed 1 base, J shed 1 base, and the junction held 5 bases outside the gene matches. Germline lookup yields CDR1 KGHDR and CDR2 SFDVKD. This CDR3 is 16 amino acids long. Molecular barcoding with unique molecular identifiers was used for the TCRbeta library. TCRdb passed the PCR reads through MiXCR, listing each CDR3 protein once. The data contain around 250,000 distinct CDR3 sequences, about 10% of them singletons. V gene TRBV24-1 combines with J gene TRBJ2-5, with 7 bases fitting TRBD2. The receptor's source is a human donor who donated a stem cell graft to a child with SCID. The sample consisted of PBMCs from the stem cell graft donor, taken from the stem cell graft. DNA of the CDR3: TGTGCCACCAGTGATTTTTATCGCGGGGGCCAAGAGACCCAGTACTTC. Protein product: CATSDFYRGGQETQYF.